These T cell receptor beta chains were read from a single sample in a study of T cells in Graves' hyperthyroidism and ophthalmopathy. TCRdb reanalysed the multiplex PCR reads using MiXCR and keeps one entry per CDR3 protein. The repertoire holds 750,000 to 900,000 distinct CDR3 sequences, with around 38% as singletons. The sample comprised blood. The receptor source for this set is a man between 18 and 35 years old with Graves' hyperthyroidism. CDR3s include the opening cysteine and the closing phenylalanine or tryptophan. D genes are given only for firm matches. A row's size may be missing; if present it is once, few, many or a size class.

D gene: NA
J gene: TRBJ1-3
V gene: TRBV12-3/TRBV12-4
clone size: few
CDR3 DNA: TGTGCCAGCAACCCCCGAGGCAACTCTGGAAACACCATATATTTT
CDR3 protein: CASNPRGNSGNTIYF

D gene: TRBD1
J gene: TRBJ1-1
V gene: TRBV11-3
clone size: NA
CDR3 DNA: TGTGCCAGCAGCCCACGACAGGGGCCTAAAGCTTTCTTT
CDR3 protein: CASSPRQGPKAFF

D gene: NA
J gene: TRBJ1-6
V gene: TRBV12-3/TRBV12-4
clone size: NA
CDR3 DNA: TGTGCCAGCAGTCCACCCCCCGGTTATTCACCCCTCCACTTT
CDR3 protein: CASSPPPGYSPLHF

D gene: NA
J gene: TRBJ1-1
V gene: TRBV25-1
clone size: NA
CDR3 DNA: TGTGCTAGAGGGGGGAGCACTGAAGCTTTCTTT
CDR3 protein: CARGGSTEAFF

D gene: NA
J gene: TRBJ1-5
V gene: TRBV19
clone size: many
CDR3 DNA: TGTGCCAGTAGTATTACGGGGTGGGGTCAGCCCCAGCATTTT
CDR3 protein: CASSITGWGQPQHF

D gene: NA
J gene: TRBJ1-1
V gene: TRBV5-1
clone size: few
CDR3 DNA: TGCGCCAGCAGCTTGGGGGGGACTGAGGACACTGAAGCTTTCTTT
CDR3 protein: CASSLGGTEDTEAFF

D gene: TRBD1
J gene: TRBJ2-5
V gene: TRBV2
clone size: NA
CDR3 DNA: TGTGCCAGCAGGGACCCGGGACAGGATCAAGAGACCCAGTACTTC
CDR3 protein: CASRDPGQDQETQYF

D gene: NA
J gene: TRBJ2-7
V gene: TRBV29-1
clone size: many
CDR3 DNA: TGCAGCGTTGATTCGGGAGAAATAGGATACGAGCAGTACTTC
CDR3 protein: CSVDSGEIGYEQYF

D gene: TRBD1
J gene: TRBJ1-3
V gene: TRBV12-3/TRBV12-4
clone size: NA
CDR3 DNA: TGTGCCAGCAGCCGCTGGGGACAGGGGTTGTCTGGAAACACCATATATTTT
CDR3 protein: CASSRWGQGLSGNTIYF

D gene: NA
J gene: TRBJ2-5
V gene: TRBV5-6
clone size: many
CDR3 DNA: TGTGCCAGCAGCGTCCGGGGCGGAAAAGAGACCCAGTACTTC
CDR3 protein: CASSVRGGKETQYF

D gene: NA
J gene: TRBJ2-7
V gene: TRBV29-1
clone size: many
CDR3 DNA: TGCAGCGCTCAGGCCGGGACCTACGAGCAGTACTTC
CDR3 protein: CSAQAGTYEQYF

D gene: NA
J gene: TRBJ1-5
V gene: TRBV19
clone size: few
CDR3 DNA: TGTGCCAGTAGTATAGATCAGGATCAGCCCCAGCATTTT
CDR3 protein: CASSIDQDQPQHF

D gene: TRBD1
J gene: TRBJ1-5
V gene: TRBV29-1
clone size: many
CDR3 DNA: TGCAGCGGTGTTACAGGGGTTGGTCAGCCCCAGCATTTT
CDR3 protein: CSGVTGVGQPQHF

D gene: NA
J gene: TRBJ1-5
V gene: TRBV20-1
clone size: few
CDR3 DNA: TGCAGTGCTAGTGATAGGGATGATTATAGCAATCAGCCCCAGCATTTT
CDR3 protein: CSASDRDDYSNQPQHF

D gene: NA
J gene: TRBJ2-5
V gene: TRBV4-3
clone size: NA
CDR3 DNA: TGCGCCAGCAGCCAAGAGGGGATAGCGGATTTCCAAGAGACCCAGTACTTC
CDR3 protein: CASSQEGIADFQETQYF

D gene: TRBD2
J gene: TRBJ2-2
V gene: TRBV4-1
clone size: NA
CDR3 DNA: TGCGCCAGCAGCCAAGATCACGGACTAGCGGCCTACACCGGGGAGCTGTTTTTT
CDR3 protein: CASSQDHGLAAYTGELFF

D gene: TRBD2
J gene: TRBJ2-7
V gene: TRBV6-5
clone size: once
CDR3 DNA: TGTGCCAGCAGTTCGGGGAGGGAGGCCGAGCAGTACTTC
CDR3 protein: CASSSGREAEQYF

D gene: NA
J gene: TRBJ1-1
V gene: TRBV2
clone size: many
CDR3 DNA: TGTGCCAGCAGTGAGAACCACAGGCACACTGAAGCTTTCTTT
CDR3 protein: CASSENHRHTEAFF

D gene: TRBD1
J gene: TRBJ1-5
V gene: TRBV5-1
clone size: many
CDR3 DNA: TGCGCCAGCAGCCCTGCGGGACAGGGGGAGCAGCCCCAGCATTTT
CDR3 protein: CASSPAGQGEQPQHF

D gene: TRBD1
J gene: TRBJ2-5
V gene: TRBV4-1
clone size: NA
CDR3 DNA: TGCGCCAGCAGCGAAGGCAGGGGGGAGACCCAGTACTTC
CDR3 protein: CASSEGRGETQYF

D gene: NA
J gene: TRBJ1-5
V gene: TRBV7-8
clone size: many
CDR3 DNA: TGTGCCAGCAGCCTGACCCCGGGAGGCAATCAGCCCCAGCATTTT
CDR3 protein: CASSLTPGGNQPQHF

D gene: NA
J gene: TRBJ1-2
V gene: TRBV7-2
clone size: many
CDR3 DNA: TGTGCCAGCAGCATCGACAGGAACAATGGCTACACCTTC
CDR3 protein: CASSIDRNNGYTF

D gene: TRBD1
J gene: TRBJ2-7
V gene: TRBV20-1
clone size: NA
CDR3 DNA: TGCAGTGCTAGACCAGGGGGATACTACGAGCAGTACTTC
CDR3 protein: CSARPGGYYEQYF

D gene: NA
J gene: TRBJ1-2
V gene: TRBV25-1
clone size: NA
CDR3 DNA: TGTGCCAGCAGTGACCTCGACGGGAACTATGGCTACACCTTC
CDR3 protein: CASSDLDGNYGYTF

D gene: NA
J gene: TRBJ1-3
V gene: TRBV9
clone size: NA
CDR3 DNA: TGTGCCAGCAGCGCTGGAGCGGGTGGAAACACCATATATTTT
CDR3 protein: CASSAGAGGNTIYF

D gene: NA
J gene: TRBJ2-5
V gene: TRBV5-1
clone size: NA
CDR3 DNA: TGCGCCAGCAGCAAGGAAAGGGGGGAGACCCAGTACTTC
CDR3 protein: CASSKERGETQYF

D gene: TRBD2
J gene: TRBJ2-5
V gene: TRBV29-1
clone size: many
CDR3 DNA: TGCAGCGCTTGGACTAGCGGGAGGTCGACTAGAGAGACCCAGTACTTC
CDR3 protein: CSAWTSGRSTRETQYF

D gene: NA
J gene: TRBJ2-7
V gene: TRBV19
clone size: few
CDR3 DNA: TGTGCCAGTAGCCCGGGGCCCACGGCATACGAGCAGTACTTC
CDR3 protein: CASSPGPTAYEQYF

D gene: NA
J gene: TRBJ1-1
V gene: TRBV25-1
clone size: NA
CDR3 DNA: TGTGCCAGCCTGGCCGGGGGCGCTGAAGCTTTCTTT
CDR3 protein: CASLAGGAEAFF

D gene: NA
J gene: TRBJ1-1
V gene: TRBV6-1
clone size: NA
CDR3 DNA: TGTGCCATCAGTGAAGCGGGCGGACGAGCGGCTTTCTTT
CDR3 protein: CAISEAGGRAAFF

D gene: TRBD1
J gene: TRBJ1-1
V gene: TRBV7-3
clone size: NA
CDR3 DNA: TGTGTCAGCAGCCCCGGACAGGGATTGTACACTGAAGCTTTCTTT
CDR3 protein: CVSSPGQGLYTEAFF